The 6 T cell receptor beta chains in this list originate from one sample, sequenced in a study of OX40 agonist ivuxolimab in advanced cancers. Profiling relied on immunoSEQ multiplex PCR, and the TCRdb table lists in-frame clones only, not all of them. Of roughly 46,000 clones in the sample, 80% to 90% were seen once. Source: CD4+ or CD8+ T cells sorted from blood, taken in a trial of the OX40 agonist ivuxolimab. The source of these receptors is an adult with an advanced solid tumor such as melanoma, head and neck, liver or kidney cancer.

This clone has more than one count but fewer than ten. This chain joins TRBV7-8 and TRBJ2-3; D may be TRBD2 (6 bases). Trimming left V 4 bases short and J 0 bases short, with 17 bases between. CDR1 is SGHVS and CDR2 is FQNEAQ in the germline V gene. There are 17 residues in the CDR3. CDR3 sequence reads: CASSSKLGTASTDTQYF. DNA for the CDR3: TGTGCCAGCAGCTCTAAACTTGGGACTGCGAGCACAGATACGCAGTATTTT. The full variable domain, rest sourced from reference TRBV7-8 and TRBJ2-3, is GAGVSQSPRYKVAKRGQDVALRCDPISGHVSLFWYQQALGQGPEFLTYFQNEAQLDKSGLPSDRFFAERPEGSVSTLKIQRTQQEDSAVYLCASSSKLGTASTDTQYFGPGTRLTVL.

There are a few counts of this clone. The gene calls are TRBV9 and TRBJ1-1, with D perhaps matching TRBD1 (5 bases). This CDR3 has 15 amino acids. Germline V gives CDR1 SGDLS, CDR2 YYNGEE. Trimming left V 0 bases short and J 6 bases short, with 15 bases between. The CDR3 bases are TGTGCCAGCAGCGTAGCTGCCCAGGGAGGGCCTGAAGCTTTCTTT. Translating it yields CASSVAAQGGPEAFF.

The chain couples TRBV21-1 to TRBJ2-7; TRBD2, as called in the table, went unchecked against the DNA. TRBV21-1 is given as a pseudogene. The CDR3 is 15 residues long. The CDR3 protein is CASSKGTSDSYEQYF. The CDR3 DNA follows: TGTGCCAGCAGCAAAGGGACTAGCGACTCCTACGAGCAGTACTTC.

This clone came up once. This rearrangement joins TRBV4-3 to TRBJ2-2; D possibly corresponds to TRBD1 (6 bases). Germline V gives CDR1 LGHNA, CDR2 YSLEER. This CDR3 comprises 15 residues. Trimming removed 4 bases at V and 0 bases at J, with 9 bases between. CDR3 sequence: CASSRGQPNTGELFF. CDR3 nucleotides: TGCGCCAGCAGCCGAGGACAGCCGAACACCGGGGAGCTGTTTTTT.

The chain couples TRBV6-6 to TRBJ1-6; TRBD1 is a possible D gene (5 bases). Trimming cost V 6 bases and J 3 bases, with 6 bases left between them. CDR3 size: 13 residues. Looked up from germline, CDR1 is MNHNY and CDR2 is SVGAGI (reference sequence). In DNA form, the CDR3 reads TGTGCCAGCAGGGGGGACTATAATTCACCCCTCCACTTT. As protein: CASRGDYNSPLHF.

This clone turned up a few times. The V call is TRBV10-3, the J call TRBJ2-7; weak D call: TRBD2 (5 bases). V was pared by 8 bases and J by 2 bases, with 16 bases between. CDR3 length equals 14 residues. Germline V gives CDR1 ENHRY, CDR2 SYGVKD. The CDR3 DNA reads TGTGCCATCCGGATGGGGAGCTTAACCTACGAGCAGTACTTC. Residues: CAIRMGSLTYEQYF.